This entry concerns a single T cell receptor beta chain. The record originates from a study of cytomegalovirus exposure and HLA in healthy donors. Vbeta (60) and Jbeta (13) primers were used in the PCR. TCRdb's copy holds only in-frame clones and misses some; the assay was immunoSEQ multiplex PCR. The sample data list approximately 51,000 clones. The germline V gene has CDR1 SGHTA and CDR2 FQGNSA. V gave up 1 base and J gave up 6 bases; unmatched junction bases: 4. The CDR3 contains 16 residues. The V call is TRBV7-2, the J call TRBJ2-5; TRBD2 aligns across 14 bases. Source material: PBMCs. This clonotype was sampled from a middle-aged man in good health and CMV-seropositive. The CDR3: CASSLDGLAGGKTQYF. The CDR3 region has the DNA TGTGCCAGCAGCTTAGACGGACTAGCGGGAGGAAAGACCCAGTACTTC.